This TCR beta chain was retrieved from a study of vaccination effects on CD4 cells after COVID-19. This table comes from immunoSEQ multiplex PCR, and its TCRdb copy is limited to in-frame clones, with some not included. This sample has tens of thousands of clones, with around three quarters found just once. V lost 3 bases and J 5 bases, leaving 10 bases between the germline ends. The V gene's germline CDR1 is MDHEN and CDR2 SYDVKM. The CDR3 totals 13 residues. The ViraFEST assay expanded antigen-specific CD4+ T cells with viral peptide pools before sequencing. Subsequent to a culture period of less than twelve days, CD4+ T cells were isolated. Neither prior SARS-CoV-2 infection nor positive nucleocapsid antibodies were present in the vaccine recipients. A density of over 1.5 million PBMC per well was used; these cells were cultured with about 10 IU/ml IL-2 and approximately 10 ug/ml peptides. Comment on this clone: Its antigen is not identified.

The receptor's source is a human donor who received a COVID-19 vaccine. The sample consisted of CD4+ T cells from PBMCs cultured with HCoV-OC43 spike peptides, taken before COVID-19 vaccination. Indicated subset: HCoV-OC43 spike overlapping peptide pool stimulation. The chain combines TRBV28 with TRBJ2-5, with no clear D. CDR3 DNA: TGTGCCAGCAGTTTGTATGGACGGGAGACCCAGTACTTC. As protein: CASSLYGRETQYF. The full variable domain, its missing parts supplied by reference TRBV28 and TRBJ2-5, is DVKVTQSSRYLVKRTGEKVFLECVQDMDHENMFWYRQDPGLGLRLIYFSYDVKMKEKGDIPEGYSVSREKKERFSLILESASTNQTSMYLCASSLYGRETQYFGPGTRLLVL.